Below are 26 T cell receptor beta chains sequenced from a single sample in a study of T cell clones after liver transplantation. TCRdb's table, derived via immunoSEQ multiplex PCR, lists solely in-frame clones and lacks some. This sample has about 76,000 clones, with around four fifths found just once. The input for sequencing was CD4+ T cells from blood, taken at the 22-month timepoint. These receptors all stem from a human patient who received a liver transplant. Part of the T cells may come from the graft donor.

The chain couples TRBV11-2 to TRBJ2-7; D perhaps matches TRBD1 (6 bases). Trimming removed 4 bases at V and 0 bases at J, with 13 bases between. Germline-derived CDR1 and CDR2 are SGHAT and FQNNGV. The CDR3 contains 15 residues. The CDR3 DNA follows: TGTGCCAGCAGCTCTCAGACAGGAGGCTCCTACGAGCAGTACTTC. It is translated as CASSSQTGGSYEQYF.

The chain has TRBV5-1 and TRBJ2-7; 9 bases are shared with TRBD2. The CDR3 totals 17 residues. The germline gives CDR1 SGHRS, CDR2 YFSETQ. Trimming cost V 4 bases and J 0 bases; bases outside gene matches: 11. The CDR3 loop reads CASSRGGRGPSSYEQYF. DNA of the CDR3: TGCGCCAGCAGCCGGGGCGGGAGGGGACCGAGCTCCTACGAGCAGTACTTC.

The chain is built from TRBV5-6 and TRBJ2-5, with D hard to call. There are 14 residues in the CDR3. The V gene's germline CDR1 is SGHDT and CDR2 YYEEEE. Trimming shortened V by 6 bases and J by 5 bases, and 17 bases separated the two germline ends. The CDR3 loop reads CASTQDILTETQYF. DNA of the CDR3: TGTGCCAGCACCCAAGACATCCTCACGGAGACCCAGTACTTC.

The chain uses TRBV28 and TRBJ2-1, with a weak D call TRBD2 (5 bases). Germline V gives CDR1 MDHEN, CDR2 SYDVKM. The V end lost 5 bases, the J end lost 11 bases, and 22 bases lay between the germline ends. This CDR3 contains 15 residues. CDR3 nucleotide sequence: TGTGCCAGCAGTCTAGCCCCGGGTGTAGCGCCGAAGCAGTTCTTC. This codes for CASSLAPGVAPKQFF.

The chain combines TRBV6-5 with TRBJ2-7; D perhaps matches TRBD2 (6 bases). This CDR3 contains 13 residues. V dropped 4 bases and J dropped 7 bases, with 14 bases sitting between them. Germline V gene sequence: CDR1 MNHEY, CDR2 SVGAGI. CDR3: CASSSGRAGEQYF. The CDR3 bases are TGTGCCAGCAGTTCCGGCAGGGCGGGAGAGCAGTACTTC.

This sequence joins TRBV30 and TRBJ1-4; D possibly corresponds to TRBD1 (5 bases). The germline V gene encodes CDR1 GTSNPN and CDR2 SVGIG (reference sequence). The CDR3 consists of 14 residues. Trimming removed 5 bases at V and 0 bases at J, with 10 bases between. The CDR3 bases are TGTGCCTGGGCTAAGGGGTCAACTAATGAAAAACTGTTTTTT. Protein sequence: CAWAKGSTNEKLFF.

The chain uses TRBV27 and TRBJ2-1; 9 positions agree with TRBD2. The CDR3 has 15 amino acids. Germline CDR1 reads MNHEY; CDR2 reads SMNVEV (reference sequence). Trimming cost V 8 bases and J 4 bases; bases outside gene matches: 9. CDR3 loop: CASWQRGAGYNEQFF. The CDR3 nucleotides are TGTGCCAGCTGGCAGCGGGGGGCGGGGTACAATGAGCAGTTCTTC.

J is TRBJ2-7 and V is TRBV6-6; TRBD1 might be the D (6 bases). CDR3 length equals 14 residues. The germline gives CDR1 MNHNY, CDR2 SVGAGI (reference sequence). V lost 6 bases, J lost 3 bases, and 15 bases lay in between. The CDR3 loop reads CASRARRDNYEQYF. CDR3 nucleotide sequence: TGTGCCAGCAGAGCTAGACGGGACAACTACGAGCAGTACTTC.

This chain uses TRBV5-1 with TRBJ2-1; D not resolved. Germline loops: CDR1 SGHRS, CDR2 YFSETQ. Trimming shortened V by 0 bases and J by 4 bases, and 5 bases separated the two germline ends. The CDR3 loop spans 13 amino acids. The CDR3 is CASSLDWYNEQFF. The DNA of the CDR3 is TGCGCCAGCAGCTTGGATTGGTACAATGAGCAGTTCTTC.

The chain links TRBV4-3 to TRBJ1-1; possible D gene TRBD1, 6 bases. CDR1 and CDR2 (germline): LGHNA, YSLEER. The V and J ends lost 1 base and 0 bases respectively, with 21 bases between them. This CDR3 is 19 amino acids long. CDR3: CASSQVRFGVGTLNTEAFF. The CDR3 DNA is TGCGCCAGCAGCCAAGTGCGATTCGGGGTGGGGACACTGAACACTGAAGCTTTCTTT.

In nucleotides, the CDR3 is TGTGCCAGCAGCCTGGGTTACGAGCAGTACTTC. It specifies CASSLGYEQYF. The V and J genes are TRBV4-2 and TRBJ2-7; no reliable D call. The CDR3 length is 11 residues. Trimming removed 4 bases from V and 4 bases from J, with 5 bases in between. Per germline, CDR1 LGHNA and CDR2 YNFKEQ.

This clone was found a few times. V gene TRBV19 combines with J gene TRBJ2-7, with 7 bases matching TRBD1. CDR3 length equals 14 residues. Looked up from germline, CDR1 is LNHDA and CDR2 is SQIVND (reference sequence). Unmatched junction bases numbered 12, after V lost 6 bases and J lost 7 bases. CDR3 sequence reads: CASSPGVTGEEQYF. CDR3 nucleotides: TGTGCCAGTAGCCCAGGGGTCACAGGGGAGGAGCAGTACTTC.

The rearrangement joins TRBV14 to TRBJ2-7; no reliable D call. The CDR3 runs to 14 residues. V was shortened by 1 base and J by 5 bases, with 12 bases between the two germline ends. CDR1 SGHDN and CDR2 FVKESK come from the germline V gene. CDR3 nucleotides: TGTGCCAGCAGCCAAGTGGGCCCGGCGAACGAGCAGTACTTC. Translation gives CASSQVGPANEQYF.

The rearrangement links TRBV18 to TRBJ2-4; D call uncertain. Trimming removed 6 bases from V and 8 bases from J, with 11 bases in between. Germline-derived CDR1 and CDR2 are KGHSH and LQKENI. CDR3 length equals 12 residues. The CDR3 region is CASSERVDIQYF. CDR3 coding DNA: TGTGCCAGCTCCGAAAGGGTGGACATTCAGTACTTC.

The CDR3 reads CASRRGGTSTDTQYF. The CDR3 bases are TGTGCCAGCAGGCGGGGCGGAACTAGCACAGATACGCAGTATTTT. The gene calls are TRBV2 and TRBJ2-3, with D possibly being TRBD2 (6 bases). Trimming pared 6 bases from V and 0 bases from J, leaving 13 bases between. Germline V gene data show CDR1 as SNHLY and CDR2 as FYNNEI. This CDR3 has 15 amino acids. Complete variable domain (other parts from reference TRBV2 and TRBJ2-3): EPEVTQTPSHQVTQMGQEVILRCVPISNHLYFYWYRQILGQKVEFLVSFYNNEISEKSEIFDDQFSVERPDGSNFTLKIRSTKLEDSAMYFCASRRGGTSTDTQYFGPGTRLTVL.

V usage is TRBV19 and J usage is TRBJ2-7, with 9 positions matching TRBD1. Trimming at V came to 5 bases and at J to 3 bases, leaving 2 bases not matched to a gene. The germline gives CDR1 LNHDA, CDR2 SQIVND (reference sequence). The CDR3 is 13 amino acids. This CDR3 is CASSGTGLYEQYF. The CDR3 coding sequence is TGTGCCAGTAGTGGGACAGGGCTCTACGAGCAGTACTTC.

The V gene is TRBV7-6, the J gene TRBJ2-7; 7 nucleotides agree with TRBD1. There are 16 residues in the CDR3. V dropped 4 bases and J dropped 6; count of bases not matched to a gene: 15. From germline, CDR1 is SGHVS and CDR2 FNYEAQ. CDR3 protein: CASSYAPTGTAIEQYF. The DNA of the CDR3 is TGTGCCAGCAGCTATGCTCCAACCGGGACAGCAATCGAGCAGTACTTC.

About this clone itself: Other DNA sequences in this specimen translate into the identical CDR3. The CDR3: CASSIGQGIYGYTF. CDR3 DNA sequence: TGTGCCAGTAGTATAGGTCAGGGGATCTATGGCTACACCTTC. This chain connects TRBV19 to TRBJ1-2; D is perhaps TRBD1 (6 bases). The length of the CDR3 is 14 residues. Germline loops: CDR1 LNHDA, CDR2 SQIVND (reference sequence). Trimming cost V 1 base and J 4 bases, with 10 bases left between them.

The chain combines TRBV9 with TRBJ2-1; 8 nucleotides line up with TRBD1. CDR1 and CDR2 from the germline V gene are SGDLS and YYNGEE. The CDR3 is 13 amino acids. Trimming removed 6 bases from V and 8 bases from J; junction bases left unmatched: 7. The CDR3 loop is CASTSTGEYEQFF. CDR3 sequence (DNA): TGTGCCAGCACTTCGACAGGGGAATATGAGCAGTTCTTC.

The V and J genes are TRBV4-2 and TRBJ2-3, with 10 bases matching TRBD2. Trimming took 0 bases from V and 0 from J; bases not matched to a gene: 15. The CDR3 spans 21 residues. CDR1 and CDR2 from the germline V gene are LGHNA and YNFKEQ. CDR3 bases: TGTGCCAGCAGCCAAGACGTCAGCGGGGGGGCCCTGTCGGCTAGCACAGATACGCAGTATTTT. It yields the protein CASSQDVSGGALSASTDTQYF.

The DNA of the CDR3 is TGTGCCAGCAGCTCGGCTACCGGGGGGGTGGACATTCAGTACTTC. Protein sequence: CASSSATGGVDIQYF. This rearrangement joins TRBV5-4 to TRBJ2-4; 8 bases map to TRBD2. V was clipped by 3 bases and J by 8 bases; unmatched bases: 10. Germline-derived CDR1 and CDR2 are SGHNT and YYREEE (reference sequence). The CDR3 loop spans 15 amino acids.

The rearrangement links TRBV30 to TRBJ2-5; TRBD2 matches 7 bases. Germline trimming cut 2 bases from V and 9 bases from J; bases unmatched to any gene: 15. CDR1 and CDR2 (germline): GTSNPN, SVGIG (reference sequence). The CDR3 is made up of 15 amino acids. The CDR3 DNA reads as TGTGCCTGGAGTACGGACTACCGCCCGGGGGGTGCCCAGTACTTC. This encodes CAWSTDYRPGGAQYF.

The chain combines TRBV9 with TRBJ1-2; D possibly corresponds to TRBD1 (6 bases). Germline V lookup: CDR1 SGDLS, CDR2 YYNGEE. The CDR3 totals 15 residues. Trimming left V 0 bases short and J 8 bases short, with 17 bases between. The CDR3 loop reads CASSVVEGTQGGYTF. The CDR3, as DNA: TGTGCCAGCAGCGTAGTAGAGGGCACCCAGGGGGGCTACACCTTC.

The J gene is TRBJ2-2, the V gene TRBV6-5; D gene ambiguous. This CDR3 region has 12 residues. Germline V gives CDR1 MNHEY, CDR2 SVGAGI. Trimming removed 8 bases at V and 6 bases at J, with 10 bases between. The CDR3 nucleotides are TGTGCCAGCTCGATTGGGCCCGGGGAGCTGTTTTTT. Its translation: CASSIGPGELFF.

The chain joins TRBV15 to TRBJ1-4; D call uncertain. V was clipped by 5 bases and J by 0 bases, with 10 bases between them. The CDR3 is 15 amino acids. The germline V gene encodes CDR1 LNHNV and CDR2 YYDKDF (reference sequence). CDR3 loop: CATSSQSTTNEKLFF. The CDR3, as DNA: TGTGCCACCAGCTCTCAGAGTACAACTAATGAAAAACTGTTTTTT.

V and J are TRBV7-9 and TRBJ2-4; D remains unclear. Trimming pared 0 bases from V and 0 bases from J, leaving 3 bases between. Germline-derived CDR1 and CDR2 are SEHNR and FQNEAQ (reference sequence). CDR3 size: 14 residues. CDR3 in amino acids: CASSLAQAKNIQYF. The CDR3 DNA reads TGTGCCAGCAGCTTAGCTCAAGCCAAAAACATTCAGTACTTC.